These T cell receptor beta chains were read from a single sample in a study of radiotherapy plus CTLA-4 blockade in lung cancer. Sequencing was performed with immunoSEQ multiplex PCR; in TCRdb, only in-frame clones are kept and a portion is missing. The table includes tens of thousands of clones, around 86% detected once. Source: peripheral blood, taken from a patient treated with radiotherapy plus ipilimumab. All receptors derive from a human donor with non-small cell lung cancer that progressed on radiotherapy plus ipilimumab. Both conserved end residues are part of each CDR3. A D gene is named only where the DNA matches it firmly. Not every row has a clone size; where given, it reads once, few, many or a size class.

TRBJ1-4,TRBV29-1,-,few,TGCAGCGTTGAAGATCCAGTCAGTCGTAATGAAAAACTGTTTTTT,CSVEDPVSRNEKLFF
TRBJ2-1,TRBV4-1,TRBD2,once,TGCGCCAGCAGCCAAGACGGCCTAGCGGGGGGTGGGGAGCAGTTCTTC,CASSQDGLAGGGEQFF
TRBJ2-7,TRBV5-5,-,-,TGTGCCAGCAGCTTGGTAGGGTACGAGCAGTACTTC,CASSLVGYEQYF
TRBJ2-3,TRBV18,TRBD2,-,TGTGCCAGCTCACAACAGCCGGGACTACCCACAGATACGCAGTATTTT,CASSQQPGLPTDTQYF
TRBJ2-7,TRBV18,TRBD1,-,TGTGCCAGCTCACCTGGGACAGGGGGCCGCGAGCAGTACTTC,CASSPGTGGREQYF
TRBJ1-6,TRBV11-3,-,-,TGTGCCAGCAGCTCCCGCTCCGGGTCACCCCTCCACTTT,CASSSRSGSPLHF
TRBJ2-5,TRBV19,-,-,TGTGCCAGTAGTCAATACACTGAGAAGACCCAGTACTTC,CASSQYTEKTQYF
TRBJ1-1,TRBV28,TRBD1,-,TGTGCCAGCAGTTTATGGGGCACAGGGGGCAGAGGCACTGAAGCTTTCTTT,CASSLWGTGGRGTEAFF
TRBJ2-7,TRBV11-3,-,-,TGTGCCAGCAGTCGATCGGGAGCCTACGAGCAGTACTTC,CASSRSGAYEQYF
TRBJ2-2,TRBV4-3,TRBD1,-,TGCGCCAGCAGCCCCATCGACAGGGGGCCCGGGGAGCTGTTTTTT,CASSPIDRGPGELFF
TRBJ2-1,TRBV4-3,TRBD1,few,TGCGCCAGCAGCCAGACAGGGGAGATAGATGAGCAGTTCTTC,CASSQTGEIDEQFF
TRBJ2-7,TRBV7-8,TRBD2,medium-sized,TGTGCCAGCAGCTTAGTAGTAGCGGGGGTAAACGAGCAGTACTTC,CASSLVVAGVNEQYF
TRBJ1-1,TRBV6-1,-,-,TGTGCCAGCAGAGAGGGTTATACGAACACTGAAGCTTTCTTT,CASREGYTNTEAFF
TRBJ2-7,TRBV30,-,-,TGTGCCTGGAGTGTTGGGGGCTTCAGCTCCTACGAGCAGTACTTC,CAWSVGGFSSYEQYF
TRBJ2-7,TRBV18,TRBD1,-,TGTGCCAGCTCACTATTACCCGGGACAGGGGGCTGGAAGGAGCAGTACTTC,CASSLLPGTGGWKEQYF
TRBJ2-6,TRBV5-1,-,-,TGCGCCAGCAGCGTCCAGGGGTTATCTGGGGCCAACGTCCTGACTTTC,CASSVQGLSGANVLTF
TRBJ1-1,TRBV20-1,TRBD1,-,TGCAGTCGGACAGGGAACACTGAAGCTTTCTTT,CSRTGNTEAFF
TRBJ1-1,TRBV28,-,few,TGTGCCAGCAGTTTTGGAATGAACACTGAAGCTTTCTTT,CASSFGMNTEAFF
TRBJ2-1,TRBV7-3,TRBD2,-,TGTGCCAGCAGCAACCGGACTAGCGGGGGGCTTATCTTC,CASSNRTSGGLIF
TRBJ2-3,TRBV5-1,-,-,TGCGCCAGCAGATCGAGTACAGTCACAGATACGCAGTATTTT,CASRSSTVTDTQYF
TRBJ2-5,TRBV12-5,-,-,TGTGCTAGTGGTTTGGTACCTGACTACCCACCGGGGACCCAGTACTTC,CASGLVPDYPPGTQYF
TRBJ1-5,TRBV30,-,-,TGTGCCTGGAGGCGGAGTACAGATCAGCCCCAGCATTTT,CAWRRSTDQPQHF
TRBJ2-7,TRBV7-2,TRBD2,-,TGTGCCAGCAGCTTAACGGGACTAGCCTACGAGCAGTACTTC,CASSLTGLAYEQYF
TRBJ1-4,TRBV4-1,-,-,TGCGCCAGCAGCCAAGAAGGGCAGGGTAGAGAACTGTTTTTT,CASSQEGQGRELFF
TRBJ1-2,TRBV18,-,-,TGTGCCAGCTCACCACAGCAGAGTAACTATGGCTACACCTTC,CASSPQQSNYGYTF
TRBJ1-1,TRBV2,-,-,TGTGCCAGCAGTGAAAACAGGTACGCTTTCTTT,CASSENRYAFF
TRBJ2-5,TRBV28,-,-,TGTGCCAGCAGCCCCCGTGGGGCCCTTTCGGCCCAGTACTTC,CASSPRGALSAQYF
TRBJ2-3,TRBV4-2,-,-,TGTGCCAGCAGCCACAGCACCGGGCCCCTCGCAGATACGCAGTATTTT,CASSHSTGPLADTQYF
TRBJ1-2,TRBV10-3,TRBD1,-,TGTGCCATCAGTGATGGGACAGACCATGGCTACACCTTC,CAISDGTDHGYTF
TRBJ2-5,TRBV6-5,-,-,TGTGCCAGCAGCAAGACGGAGAGAGAGACCCAGTACTTC,CASSKTERETQYF
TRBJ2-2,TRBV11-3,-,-,TGTGCCAGCAGCAGGACAGACACCGGGGAGCTGTTTTTT,CASSRTDTGELFF
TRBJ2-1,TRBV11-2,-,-,TGTGCCAGCAGCCCGACATCCGGGGACTACAATGAGCAGTTCTTC,CASSPTSGDYNEQFF
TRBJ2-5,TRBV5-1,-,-,TGCGCCAGCAGCTTGGACCCCCGGACGGAGACCCAGTACTTC,CASSLDPRTETQYF
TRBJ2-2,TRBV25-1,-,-,TGTGCCAGCAGCGCCTTTTCCACCGGGGAGCTGTTTTTT,CASSAFSTGELFF
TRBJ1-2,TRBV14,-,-,TGTGCCAGCAGCCCAAAGTGGTTCTATGGCTACACCTTC,CASSPKWFYGYTF
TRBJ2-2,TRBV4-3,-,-,TGCGCCAGCAGCCAGCAACAGGGAACCGGGGAGCTGTTTTTT,CASSQQQGTGELFF
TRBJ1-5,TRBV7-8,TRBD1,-,TGTGCCAGCAGCCTACTTGGGACAGGGGGCGATCAGCCCCAGCATTTT,CASSLLGTGGDQPQHF
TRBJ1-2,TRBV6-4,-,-,TGTGCCAGCAGTGACGGGTGGGGCGGTGGCTACACCTTC,CASSDGWGGGYTF
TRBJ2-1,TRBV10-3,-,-,TGTGCCATCACCGACGGGTACAATGAGCAGTTCTTC,CAITDGYNEQFF
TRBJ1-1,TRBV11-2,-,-,TGTGCCAGCAGCTCCTACACTGAAGCTTTCTTT,CASSSYTEAFF
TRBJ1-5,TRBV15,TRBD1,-,TGTGCCACCAGCAGGGGACAGGGGGCTGACAATCAGCCCCAGCATTTT,CATSRGQGADNQPQHF
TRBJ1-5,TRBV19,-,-,TGTGCCAGTCTTTCGGTGGCAGGCAATCAGCCCCAGCATTTT,CASLSVAGNQPQHF
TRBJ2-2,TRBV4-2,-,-,TGTGCCAGCAGCCAAGAGCCTCACACCGGGGAGCTGTTTTTT,CASSQEPHTGELFF
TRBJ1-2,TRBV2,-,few,TGTGCCAGCAGTGAAGGGTCCTATGGCTACACCTTC,CASSEGSYGYTF
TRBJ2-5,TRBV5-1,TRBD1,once,TGCGCCAGCAGCTTGGACGGGACAGCCCAAGAGACCCAGTACTTC,CASSLDGTAQETQYF
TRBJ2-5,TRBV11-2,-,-,TGTGCCAGCAGCATAGATTCCCGTAAGACCCAGTACTTC,CASSIDSRKTQYF
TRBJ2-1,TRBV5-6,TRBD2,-,TGTGCCAGCAGCTTGTTTCAATCCGGGACTAAGGCATATGAGCAGTTCTTC,CASSLFQSGTKAYEQFF
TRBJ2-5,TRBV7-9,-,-,TGTGCCAGCAGCTTTACAGGGCAAGAGACCCAGTACTTC,CASSFTGQETQYF